This note documents a single TCR beta chain sequence. The antigen is unknown. This record belongs to a study of shared clonotypes between healthy human individuals. General study results and limits: Naive CD4 clonotypes were shared across a few donors at 5% to 6%.

Generated by immunoSEQ multiplex PCR, the TCRdb table keeps only in-frame clones and is missing some. Found here are more than 500,000 clones, about 96% of them singletons; the top ten hold 0.05% to 0.08%. The germline V gene has CDR1 MDHEN and CDR2 SYDVKM. The CDR3 totals 13 residues. Trimming cost V 6 bases and J 5 bases, with 13 bases left between them. The specimen sequenced was naive CD4+ T cells sorted from blood. Subset indicated: CD45RA+ positively selected. The TCR sequence derives from a woman aged 25 to 39 in good health. V and J are TRBV28 and TRBJ1-1; a possible D gene is TRBD1 (5 bases). The CDR3 region has the DNA TGTGCCAGCAGCTGGCCAGGGCGAACTGAAGCTTTCTTT. The encoded protein is CASSWPGRTEAFF.